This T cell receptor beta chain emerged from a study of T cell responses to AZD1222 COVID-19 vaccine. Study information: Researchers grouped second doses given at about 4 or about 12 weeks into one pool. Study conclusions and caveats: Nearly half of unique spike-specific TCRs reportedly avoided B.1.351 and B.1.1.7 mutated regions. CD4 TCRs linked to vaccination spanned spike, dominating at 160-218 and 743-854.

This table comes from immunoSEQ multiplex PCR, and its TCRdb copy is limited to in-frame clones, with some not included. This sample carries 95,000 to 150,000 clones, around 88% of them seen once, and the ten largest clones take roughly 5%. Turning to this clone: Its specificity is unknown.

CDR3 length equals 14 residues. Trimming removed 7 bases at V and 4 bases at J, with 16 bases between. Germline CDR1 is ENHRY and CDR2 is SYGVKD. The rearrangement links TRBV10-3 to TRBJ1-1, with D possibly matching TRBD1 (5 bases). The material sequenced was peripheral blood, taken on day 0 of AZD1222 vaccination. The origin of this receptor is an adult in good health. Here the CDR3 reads CAITEDTSGTEAFF. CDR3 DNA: TGTGCCATCACCGAGGACACCTCGGGCACTGAAGCTTTCTTT.